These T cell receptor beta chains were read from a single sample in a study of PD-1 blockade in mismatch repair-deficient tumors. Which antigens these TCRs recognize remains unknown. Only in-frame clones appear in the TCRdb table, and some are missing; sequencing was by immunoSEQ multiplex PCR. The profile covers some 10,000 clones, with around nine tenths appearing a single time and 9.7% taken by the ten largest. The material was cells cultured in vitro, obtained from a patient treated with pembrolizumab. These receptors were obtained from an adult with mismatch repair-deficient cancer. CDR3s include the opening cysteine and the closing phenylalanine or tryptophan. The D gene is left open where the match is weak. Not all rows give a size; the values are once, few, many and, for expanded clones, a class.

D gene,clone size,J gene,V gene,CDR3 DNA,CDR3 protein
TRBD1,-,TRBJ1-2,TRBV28,TGTGCCAGCAGTTTATGGGACAGGGGCCACGCTGCCACCTTC,CASSLWDRGHAATF
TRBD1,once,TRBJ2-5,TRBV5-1,TGCGCCAGCAGCTTGGCGGCGACAGGGAAAGAGACCCAGTACTTC,CASSLAATGKETQYF
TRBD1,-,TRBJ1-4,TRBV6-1,TGTGCCAGCCGAGACCCGGGACAGGGTAATGAAAAACTGTTTTTT,CASRDPGQGNEKLFF
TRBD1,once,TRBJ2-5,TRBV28,TGTGCCAGCAGTTTATTACGGACAGGGGGTTTGTTGCAAGAGACCCAGTACTTC,CASSLLRTGGLLQETQYF
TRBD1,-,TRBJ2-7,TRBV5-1,TGCGCCAGCAGCTTGGACGTTTGGGACAGGGAGGCTAGCGGACCGATCTCCTACGAGCAGTACTTC,CASSLDVWDREASGPISYEQYF
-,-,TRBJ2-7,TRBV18,TGTGCCAGCTCACTTAGTGGGGTCTCCTACGAGCAGTACTTC,CASSLSGVSYEQYF
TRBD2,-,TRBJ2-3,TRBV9,TGTGCCAGCAGCCCCTATTTAGCGGGAGGGACAGATACGCAGTATTTT,CASSPYLAGGTDTQYF
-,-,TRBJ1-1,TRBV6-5,TGTGCCAGCACCCCCGGGGCAGGAGGCACTGAAGCTTTCTTT,CASTPGAGGTEAFF
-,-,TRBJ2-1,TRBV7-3,TGTGCCAGCAGCCCCCGGACGACGTACAATGAGCAGTTCTTC,CASSPRTTYNEQFF
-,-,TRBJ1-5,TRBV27,TGTGCCAGCACACCAATGTCGGGGTATAGCAATCAGCCCCAGCATTTT,CASTPMSGYSNQPQHF
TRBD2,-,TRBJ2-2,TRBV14,TGTGCCAGCAGCCTCTGGACTAGCGGGAGGGCGGACACCGGGGAGCTGTTTTTT,CASSLWTSGRADTGELFF
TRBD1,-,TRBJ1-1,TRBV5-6,TGTGCCAGCAGCTTGGTTTCAGGGGACAGGGGAGGGAACACTGAAGCTTTCTTT,CASSLVSGDRGGNTEAFF
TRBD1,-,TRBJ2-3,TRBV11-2,TGTGCCAGCAGCTTACGGGGACAGGGGGCCGGGGATACGCAGTATTTT,CASSLRGQGAGDTQYF
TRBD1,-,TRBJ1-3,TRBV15,TGTGCCACCAGCAGAGATCCAGGGGGTGGAAACACCATATATTTT,CATSRDPGGGNTIYF
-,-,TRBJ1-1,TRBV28,TGTGCCAGCGGGAAACGGGTAGATTTT,CASGKRVDF
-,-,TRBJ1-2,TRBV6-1,TGTGCCAGCAGTGAAGCAACAGGGCCTAACTATGGCTACACCTTC,CASSEATGPNYGYTF
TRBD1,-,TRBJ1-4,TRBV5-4,TGTGCCAGCAGCTGGACAGGGGAGAACGAAAAACTGTTTTTT,CASSWTGENEKLFF
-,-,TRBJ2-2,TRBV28,TGTGCCAGCAGGGCCCGGACAGGGGTAGTAGGACTAGCGATCGGGGAGCTGTTTTTT,CASRARTGVVGLAIGELFF
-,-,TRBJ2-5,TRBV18,TGTGCCAGCTCACGGACAGCCCAAGAGACCCAGTACTTC,CASSRTAQETQYF
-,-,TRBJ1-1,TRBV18,TGTGCCAGCTCACCACTGGGGACGGGTTCGGACACTGAAGCTTTCTTT,CASSPLGTGSDTEAFF
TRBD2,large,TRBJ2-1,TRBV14,TGTGCCAGCAGCCAAGCGGGACTAGGTCTGTTCTTC,CASSQAGLGLFF
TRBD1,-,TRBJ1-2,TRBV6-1,TGTGCCAGCAGTGAAATGAGACAGGGGGCGTTTGGCTACACCTTC,CASSEMRQGAFGYTF
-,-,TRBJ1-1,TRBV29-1,TGCAGCGAGCATGCTGTAGGACGGGACACTGAAGCTTTCTTT,CSEHAVGRDTEAFF
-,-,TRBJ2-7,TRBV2,TGTGCCAGCGGTCGGCAGGGGCACTCCTACGAGCAGTACTTC,CASGRQGHSYEQYF
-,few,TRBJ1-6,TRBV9,TGTGCCAGCAGCGTAGCTACCGGGGCACCGGGGTCACCCCTCCACTTT,CASSVATGAPGSPLHF
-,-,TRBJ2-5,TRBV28,TGTGCCAGCAGTTTGGGTGAAGAGACCCAGTACTTC,CASSLGEETQYF
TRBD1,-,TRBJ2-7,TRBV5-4,TGTGCCAGCAGCTTGCGGAGGACAGGGGCGATGAGGTCCTACGAGCAGTACTTC,CASSLRRTGAMRSYEQYF
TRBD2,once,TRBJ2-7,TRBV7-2,TGTGCCAGCAGCTTTGGGGGGGGAGGCGAGCAGTACTTC,CASSFGGGGEQYF
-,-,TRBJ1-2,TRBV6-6,TGTGCCAGCACCGGACAGTCGGTAGCTAACTATGGCTACACCTTC,CASTGQSVANYGYTF
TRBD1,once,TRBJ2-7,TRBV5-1,TGCGCCAGCAGCCTGACAGGGGACTACGAGCAGTACTTC,CASSLTGDYEQYF